These 18 T cell receptor beta chains came from one sample sequenced in a study of blood T cells in healthy people across ages. For the second PCR, which ran for roughly 7 to 11 cycles, a sample-barcoded 5' primer and a J-beta primer mix were used. TCRdb processed the 5' RACE reads anew with MiXCR; each CDR3 protein has one entry. The sample shows about a million distinct CDR3 sequences, around 48% of them seen only once. The sequencing sample was made of blood. The receptors were gathered from a man aged 25 to 40 in good health.

The chain recombines TRBV6-6 with TRBJ1-1; the D gene is possibly TRBD1 (6 bases). Germline V CDR1 and CDR2: MNHNY, SVGAGI (reference sequence). Trimming took 10 bases from V and 11 from J, leaving 17 bases between them. The CDR3 contains 11 residues. The chain's CDR3 is CANRGQITAFF. Here the CDR3 DNA reads TGTGCCAACAGAGGACAGATCACCGCTTTCTTT.

The chain is built from TRBV28 and TRBJ2-4; TRBD1 or TRBD2 may be the D gene (6 bases each). There are 14 residues in the CDR3. V was trimmed by 6 bases and J by 2 bases, leaving 11 bases between them. The V gene's germline CDR1 is MDHEN and CDR2 SYDVKM. In DNA, the CDR3 is TGTGCCAGCAGAAGTGGGGGGCCCAAAAACATTCAGTACTTC. Its protein product is CASRSGGPKNIQYF.

The chain couples TRBV6-5 to TRBJ2-7; D is possibly TRBD2 (6 bases). The CDR3 totals 18 residues. Looked up from germline, CDR1 is MNHEY and CDR2 is SVGAGI. V lost 0 bases to trimming and J lost 1 base, with 19 bases between them. CDR3 region: CASSYSVAGPLHSYEQYF. Written as DNA, the CDR3 is TGTGCCAGCAGTTACTCGGTGGCGGGGCCACTCCATTCCTACGAGCAGTACTTC.

V is TRBV4-3 and J is TRBJ1-1; D call uncertain. Trimming stripped 0 bases from V and 4 bases from J, with 12 bases between. This CDR3 spans 15 amino acids. Germline CDR1 and CDR2: LGHNA and YSLEER. The CDR3 spells CASSQDRGWSTEAFF. The CDR3 bases are TGCGCCAGCAGCCAAGACCGGGGATGGAGCACTGAAGCTTTCTTT.

The rearrangement uses TRBV7-2 and TRBJ2-3; D perhaps matches TRBD2 (5 bases). The CDR3 totals 16 residues. Germline-derived CDR1 and CDR2 are SGHTA and FQGNSA. V was pared by 2 bases and J by 0 bases, with 12 bases between. The CDR3 DNA is TGTGCCAGCAGCTTATGGGCTACGGGGAGCACAGATACGCAGTATTTT. Translation: CASSLWATGSTDTQYF.

This clonotype was detected once. The chain has TRBV15 and TRBJ1-1; 7 nucleotides align to TRBD1. Unmatched junction bases numbered 5, after V lost 6 bases and J lost 4 bases. The CDR3 is 13 amino acids. Per the germline V gene, CDR1 is LNHNV and CDR2 is YYDKDF (reference sequence). The CDR3 reads CATSKQGGTEAFF. CDR3 nucleotides: TGTGCCACCAGTAAGCAGGGGGGCACTGAAGCTTTCTTT.

The CDR3 here is CASSHPAEETGPSPLHF. CDR3 coding DNA: TGTGCCAGCAGCCACCCCGCTGAAGAGACAGGGCCTTCACCCCTCCACTTT. This chain links TRBV4-2 with TRBJ1-6; 7 nucleotides agree with TRBD1. Germline V CDR1 and CDR2: LGHNA, YNFKEQ. There are 17 residues in the CDR3. Germline trimming cut 3 bases from V and 9 bases from J; bases unmatched to any gene: 14.

The V call is TRBV5-1, the J call TRBJ2-3, with D possibly matching TRBD2 (6 bases). Germline loops: CDR1 SGHRS, CDR2 YFSETQ. Between the trimmed V and J ends, which lost 2 bases and 1 base, there was a span of 11 bases. The CDR3 is made up of 15 amino acids. The CDR3 DNA reads TGCGCCAGCAGCTTACGGGACTCTCGCACAGATACGCAGTATTTT. Protein: CASSLRDSRTDTQYF.

This chain uses TRBV5-1 with TRBJ1-1, with D tentatively TRBD1 (6 bases). Germline V gives CDR1 SGHRS, CDR2 YFSETQ. Trimming removed 4 bases from V and 4 bases from J, with 17 bases in between. This CDR3 spans 15 amino acids. CDR3 loop: CASSAQQGIGTEAFF. The DNA for the CDR3 is TGCGCCAGCAGCGCGCAACAGGGTATCGGCACTGAAGCTTTCTTT.

This clonotype was observed at least ten times. The chain employs TRBV7-9 and TRBJ2-3; a possible D gene is TRBD1 (5 bases). The V and J ends lost 5 bases and 6 bases respectively, with 15 bases between them. Germline lookup yields CDR1 SEHNR and CDR2 FQNEAQ (reference sequence). The CDR3 has 14 residues. This CDR3 reads CASSDRGGPDTQYF. The CDR3 DNA sequence: TGTGCCAGCAGCGATAGGGGTGGGCCGGATACGCAGTATTTT.

The V gene is TRBV29-1, the J gene TRBJ2-7; no reliable D call. With 4 bases removed from V and 2 bases from J, the gap between germline ends came to 9 bases. Germline-derived CDR1 and CDR2 are SQVTM and ANQGSEA. The CDR3 covers 12 residues. CDR3 region: CSVVLNPYEQYF. The CDR3 nucleotides are TGCAGCGTTGTTCTCAATCCCTACGAGCAGTACTTC.

The chain employs TRBV9 and TRBJ2-4; D is undetermined. TRBJ2-5 matches the DNA end more closely, so the J call is doubtful. From germline, CDR1 is SGDLS and CDR2 YYNGEE. The CDR3 contains 15 residues. CDR3 nucleotide sequence: TGTGCCAGCAGCGGCGACATCTCGCCGGAAGAGACCCAGTACTTC. This sequence encodes CASSGDISPEETQYF.

This clonotype was detected only a few times. Germline and junction disagree at one end, which may indicate a read error. The CDR3 sequence: CSARGGTGASLAKNIQYF. Here the CDR3 DNA reads TGCAGTGCAAGAGGAGGGACAGGGGCCTCTTTAGCCAAAAACATTCAGTACTTC. The chain uses TRBV20-1 and TRBJ2-4; 10 nucleotides line up with TRBD1. CDR1 is DFQATT, CDR2 SNEGSKA, per germline (reference sequence). CDR3 length equals 18 residues.

This clonotype was seen a few times. The rearrangement links TRBV12-3 or TRBV12-4 to TRBJ1-1; D not certain. This CDR3 is built from 13 residues. V was cut by 5 bases and J by 0 bases, with 7 bases left in between. Here the CDR3 reads CASSATVNTEAFF. CDR3 in DNA: TGTGCCAGCAGTGCGACCGTGAACACTGAAGCTTTCTTT.

The genes are TRBV29-1 and TRBJ2-4; a weak D match, TRBD1 (6 bases). Germline V gene sequence: CDR1 SQVTM, CDR2 ANQGSEA. CDR3 size: 13 residues. V gave up 6 bases and J gave up 2 bases, with 11 bases separating them. The CDR3 region has the DNA TGCAGCGTCGATGGGACAACCAAAAACATTCAGTACTTC. Translating it yields CSVDGTTKNIQYF.

The V and J genes are TRBV21-1 and TRBJ2-5; the listed D gene, TRBD1, was not tested against the DNA. The DNA end is more similar to TRBJ2-7, so the J call may be wrong. TRBV21-1 corresponds to a pseudogene. CDR3 length: 17 residues. This CDR3 is CASRPPKWRQGSHEQYF. CDR3 DNA: TGTGCCAGCAGACCCCCCAAATGGAGGCAGGGTTCCCACGAGCAGTACTTC.

A few counts support this clonotype. The rearrangement links TRBV12-5 to TRBJ2-3, with D tentatively TRBD2 (7 bases). This CDR3 spans 16 amino acids. V shed 3 bases and J shed 4 bases, with 17 bases lying between them. In germline, CDR1 is LGHNT, CDR2 FRNRAP. CDR3 region: CASGFFGGAISDTQYF. CDR3 nucleotide sequence: TGTGCTAGTGGTTTCTTTGGGGGGGCCATATCAGATACGCAGTATTTT.

This clonotype was seen at least ten times. CDR3 sequence: CSARAPTGQETQYF. The CDR3 DNA is TGCAGTGCTAGAGCTCCGACGGGTCAAGAGACCCAGTACTTC. This chain connects TRBV20-1 to TRBJ2-5; D call uncertain. The length of the CDR3 is 14 residues. Trimming cost V 1 base and J 2 bases, with 11 bases left between them. The germline V gene has CDR1 DFQATT and CDR2 SNEGSKA (reference sequence).